This TCR beta chain was recovered during a study of shared clonotypes between healthy human individuals. Study-level background: Each donor's CD4 naive and CD4 memory cells filled three plates apiece, CD8 naive two, and CD8 memory one. Study results and limitations: Clonotype sharing levels among donors were expected to vary with sequencing depth.

Between the trimmed V and J ends, which lost 1 base and 1 base, there was a span of 2 bases. Germline V CDR1 and CDR2: SGHRS, YFSETQ. The CDR3 has 12 amino acids. Several immunoSEQ plates received, in even portions, the genomic DNA of each subset. The repertoire was sequenced with immunoSEQ multiplex PCR; TCRdb's copy has only in-frame clones and lacks some. The repertoire has under 2,000,000 clones, about 95% of them found once; the top ten carry roughly 1.2%. A word on this clone: Its antigen is not identified.

As defined, naive CD8 cells were CD45RO-negative and positively selected for CCR7, with terminally differentiated effector memory CD45RA+ cells excluded. The sequence came from a man between 18 and 29 years old in good health. The chain is built from TRBV5-1 and TRBJ2-5; D gene uncertain. The sample consisted of naive CD8+ T cells sorted from blood. CDR3: CASSLFQETQYF. The CDR3, as DNA: TGCGCCAGCAGCTTGTTCCAAGAGACCCAGTACTTC.